Shown below are 8 T cell receptor beta chains from a single sample sequenced in a study of blood T cell dynamics during melanoma immunotherapy. The assay was immunoSEQ multiplex PCR, and TCRdb's table has in-frame clones only and misses some. The table shows over 5,500 clones, with approximately 77% occurring only once. Specified time point: week 3, after first cycle of checkpoint inhibitor. The specimen was blood, collected from a patient treated with checkpoint blockade. These receptor sequences come from a human donor with melanoma.

This chain joins TRBV27 and TRBJ1-5; no clear D gene. Per the germline V gene, CDR1 is MNHEY and CDR2 is SMNVEV (reference sequence). V lost 6 bases and J 4 bases, leaving 7 bases between the germline ends. This CDR3 is built from 12 residues. CDR3 region: CASSNTNQPQHF. The CDR3 nucleotides read TGTGCCAGCAGCAACACGAATCAGCCCCAGCATTTT.

V usage is TRBV5-1 and J usage is TRBJ1-4; 7 bases agree with TRBD1. In germline, CDR1 is SGHRS, CDR2 YFSETQ. V lost 4 bases and J lost 4; bases outside the gene matches: 7. The length of the CDR3 is 15 residues. Here the CDR3 reads CASSLQQGYNEKLFF. As DNA, the CDR3 is TGCGCCAGCAGCCTACAACAGGGGTATAATGAAAAACTGTTTTTT. Based on the CDR3 plus reference TRBV5-1 and TRBJ1-4, the full variable domain is KAGVTQTPRYLIKTRGQQVTLSCSPISGHRSVSWYQQTPGQGLQFLFEYFSETQRNKGNFPGRFSGRQFSNSRSEMNVSTLELGDSALYLCASSLQQGYNEKLFFGSGTQLSVL.

The sample holds a few counts of this clone. V gene TRBV30 combines with J gene TRBJ1-1, with D unresolved. Trimming stripped 7 bases from V and 8 bases from J, with 11 bases between. The CDR3 has 10 residues. Germline values: CDR1 GTSNPN, CDR2 SVGIG (reference sequence). For the CDR3, the DNA is TGTGCCTTTGGGCGGGGAGAAGCTTTCTTT. Protein sequence: CAFGRGEAFF. Using reference TRBV30 and TRBJ1-1 for the parts outside the CDR3, the full variable domain is SQTIHQWPATLVQPVGSPLSLECTVEGTSNPNLYWYRQAAGRGLQLLFYSVGIGQISSEVPQNLSASRPQDRQFILSSKKLLLSDSGFYLCAFGRGEAFFGQGTRLTVV.

The chain uses TRBV6-5 and TRBJ2-7; possible D gene TRBD1, 6 bases. V lost 5 bases and J 6 bases, leaving 8 bases between the germline ends. The CDR3 sequence is 11 residues long. CDR1 is MNHEY and CDR2 is SVGAGI in the germline V gene. The CDR3: CASSAQGEQYF. The CDR3 bases are TGTGCCAGCAGTGCACAGGGCGAGCAGTACTTC.

The V gene is TRBV6-6, the J gene TRBJ2-5, with D perhaps TRBD2 (5 bases). Matching the DNA end better, TRBJ2-7 makes the J call doubtful. The CDR3 sequence is 15 residues long. In germline, CDR1 is MNHNY, CDR2 SVGAGI (reference sequence). The CDR3 DNA is TGTGCCAGCAGTTACCGGGATTCACCCTCCTACGAGCAGTACTTC. Translation gives CASSYRDSPSYEQYF.

The genes are TRBV5-6 and TRBJ1-2; TRBD1 agrees at 9 bases. The V and J ends lost 0 bases and 4 bases, in that order; junction bases with no gene match: 7. There are 16 residues in the CDR3. The V gene's germline CDR1 is SGHDT and CDR2 YYEEEE. CDR3 nucleotide sequence: TGTGCCAGCAGCTTGGTGGGACAGGGCTCAGGCTATGGCTACACCTTC. Translating it yields CASSLVGQGSGYGYTF. Looking up the rest from reference TRBV5-6 and TRBJ1-2 gives the full variable domain: DAGVTQSPTHLIKTRGQQVTLRCSPKSGHDTVSWYQQALGQGPQFIFQYYEEEERQRGNFPDRFSGHQFPNYSSELNVNALLLGDSALYLCASSLVGQGSGYGYTFGSGTRLTVV.

Only one count was recorded for this clone. The chain uses TRBV5-6 and TRBJ2-2; tentative D call: TRBD1 (6 bases). Per the germline V gene, CDR1 is SGHDT and CDR2 is YYEEEE. V was pared by 4 bases and J by 0 bases, with 19 bases between. The length of the CDR3 is 18 residues. The CDR3 here is CASSLPQGVFANTGELFF. The CDR3, as DNA: TGTGCCAGCAGCCTCCCACAGGGAGTGTTCGCGAACACCGGGGAGCTGTTTTTT. The full variable domain, in which reference TRBV5-6 and TRBJ2-2 provide the parts outside the CDR3, is DAGVTQSPTHLIKTRGQQVTLRCSPKSGHDTVSWYQQALGQGPQFIFQYYEEEERQRGNFPDRFSGHQFPNYSSELNVNALLLGDSALYLCASSLPQGVFANTGELFFGEGSRLTVL.

The V gene is TRBV7-3, the J gene TRBJ1-2, with TRBD1 matching over 9 bases. The V and J ends lost 3 bases and 4 bases, in that order; junction bases with no gene match: 3. CDR3 size: 14 residues. Germline values: CDR1 SGHTA, CDR2 FQGTGA. The CDR3 coding sequence is TGTGCCAGCAGCTTGGGACAGGGTGGCTATGGCTACACCTTC. This codes for CASSLGQGGYGYTF. Together with reference TRBV7-3 and TRBJ1-2, the CDR3 gives the full variable domain: GAGVSQTPSNKVTEKGKYVELRCDPISGHTALYWYRQSLGQGPEFLIYFQGTGAADDSGLPNDRFFAVRPEGSVSTLKIQRTERGDSAVYLCASSLGQGGYGYTFGSGTRLTVV.